This T cell receptor beta chain comes out of a study of blood T cell repertoires in COVID-19. The method was immunoSEQ multiplex PCR; TCRdb's version includes in-frame clones alone and lacks a portion of them. The table includes about 320,000 clones, roughly 90% detected once. Trimming removed 6 bases at V and 4 bases at J, with 10 bases between. The germline V gene encodes CDR1 SNHLY and CDR2 FYNNEI. The CDR3 consists of 13 residues. This receptor was taken from a man in his 60s who had recovered from COVID-19. Sequenced sample: PBMCs or T cells enriched from blood (not recorded which). The J gene is TRBJ1-3, the V gene TRBV2; D not certain. As DNA, the CDR3 is TGTGCCAGCAGGTTCGCAGTAGGAAACACCATATATTTT. It is translated as CASRFAVGNTIYF.